The 17 T cell receptor beta chains listed next were all sequenced from one sample in a study of blood T cell repertoires in COVID-19. The protocol was immunoSEQ multiplex PCR, while the TCRdb copy is restricted to in-frame clones and leaves out a portion. This table has around 130,000 clones, approximately 80% appearing once. Sequencing was carried out using peripheral blood. The receptors shown here come from a woman aged 55-69 years with acute or convalescent COVID-19.

The chain is built from TRBV18 and TRBJ1-3; 9 bases fit TRBD1. V gave up 5 bases and J gave up 8 bases; unmatched junction bases: 7. The CDR3 is 14 residues long. The germline gives CDR1 KGHSH, CDR2 LQKENI. CDR3 in DNA: TGTGCCAGCTCAGCCGGGACAGGGTACGACACCATATATTTT. Translating gives CASSAGTGYDTIYF. Full variable domain (remainder filled in from reference TRBV18 and TRBJ1-3): NAGVMQNPRHLVRRRGQEARLRCSPMKGHSHVYWYRQLPEEGLKFMVYLQKENIIDESGMPKERFSAEFPKEGPSILRIQQVVRGDSAAYFCASSAGTGYDTIYFGEGSWLTVV.

The chain employs TRBV9 and TRBJ2-7, with a tentative D call TRBD2 (5 bases). The CDR3 is 14 amino acids. V shed 4 bases and J shed 2 bases, with 13 bases lying between them. The germline gives CDR1 SGDLS, CDR2 YYNGEE. In nucleotides, the CDR3 is TGTGCCAGCAGCCTCGCTCCCGGGGCCTACGAGCAGTACTTC. Its protein product is CASSLAPGAYEQYF.

This clone has just one count. V gene TRBV7-2 combines with J gene TRBJ1-2, with 8 nucleotides matching TRBD1. The CDR3 covers 16 residues. Germline V lookup: CDR1 SGHTA, CDR2 FQGNSA. V was pared by 4 bases and J by 8 bases, with 15 bases of the junction left unmatched. The CDR3: CASSSYTTGEDRGYTF. The CDR3 DNA is TGTGCCAGCAGCTCTTATACGACAGGGGAGGATCGGGGCTACACCTTC.

Only one count was recorded for this clone. The CDR3 reads CASSPMTVANTGELFF. Written as DNA, the CDR3 is TGTGCCAGCAGCCCTATGACAGTGGCGAACACCGGGGAGCTGTTTTTT. The chain links TRBV5-8 to TRBJ2-2, with D perhaps TRBD1 (5 bases). V was trimmed by 4 bases and J by 0 bases, leaving 13 bases between them. CDR3 length: 16 residues. The germline V gene encodes CDR1 SGHTS and CDR2 YDEGEE.

The rearrangement uses TRBV18 and TRBJ1-1, with a weak D call TRBD1 (5 bases). This CDR3 is 17 amino acids long. The germline gives CDR1 KGHSH, CDR2 LQKENI. The V gene lost 2 bases and the J gene lost 3 bases, with 19 bases spanning the gap. This chain's CDR3 is CASSPSPPGGEYTEAFF. The DNA for the CDR3 is TGTGCCAGCTCACCATCCCCGCCGGGGGGGGAGTACACTGAAGCTTTCTTT.

This clone has a handful of counts. The CDR3 coding sequence is TGTGCCAGCAGCTTAACGGGGGGAGATCAGCCCCAGCATTTT. Translated: CASSLTGGDQPQHF. The chain carries TRBV7-3 and TRBJ1-5; tentatively, D is TRBD1 (5 bases). CDR3 length: 14 residues. The germline gives CDR1 SGHTA, CDR2 FQGTGA. The V end was cut by 0 bases, the J end by 5 bases, with 8 bases between.

This sequence joins TRBV6-5 and TRBJ2-2; D is undetermined. Germline V gives CDR1 MNHEY, CDR2 SVGAGI. This CDR3 spans 11 amino acids. V was shortened by 6 bases and J by 8 bases, with 7 bases between the two germline ends. The CDR3, as DNA: TGTGCCAGCAGGACGACAGGGGAGCTGTTTTTT. Amino acids: CASRTTGELFF.

The V gene is TRBV5-1, the J gene TRBJ1-3; 10 positions match TRBD1. The V and J ends lost 7 bases and 0 bases, in that order; junction bases with no gene match: 1. This CDR3 comprises 14 residues. Germline CDR1 and CDR2: SGHRS and YFSETQ. The CDR3 DNA is TGCGCCAGCGGGACAGGGGCCTCTGGAAACACCATATATTTT. Protein: CASGTGASGNTIYF.

The chain has TRBV2 and TRBJ1-6; perhaps TRBD1 as D (5 bases). CDR1 is SNHLY, CDR2 FYNNEI, per germline. CDR3 length equals 16 residues. The V gene lost 1 base and the J gene lost 3 bases, with 10 bases spanning the gap. In DNA, the CDR3 is TGTGCCAGCAGTGAAGGTGGGGCAGACTATAATTCACCCCTCCACTTT. Its translation: CASSEGGADYNSPLHF.

The chain has TRBV5-1 and TRBJ1-2; TRBD1 agrees at 9 bases. This CDR3 comprises 14 residues. After removal of 3 bases from V and 6 bases from J, the junction contained 6 bases not matched to a gene. The germline V gene has CDR1 SGHRS and CDR2 YFSETQ. The CDR3 nucleotides read TGCGCCAGCAGCTGGGACAGGGAGGGTGATGGCTACACCTTC. As protein: CASSWDREGDGYTF.

J is TRBJ2-7 and V is TRBV11-2, with 7 bases fitting TRBD1. This CDR3 comprises 17 residues. With V trimmed by 5 bases and J by 3 bases, 16 bases remained unmatched. Germline V lookup: CDR1 SGHAT, CDR2 FQNNGV. In nucleotides, the CDR3 is TGTGCCAGCAGCCTCCACGTCGGGACAGCCACTGTCTACGAGCAGTACTTC. The encoded protein is CASSLHVGTATVYEQYF.

V usage is TRBV25-1 and J usage is TRBJ1-6, with TRBD1 matching over 8 bases. Germline V gene lookup returns CDR1 MGHDK and CDR2 SYGVNS. The CDR3 spans 15 residues. V lost 3 bases, J lost 10 bases, and 8 bases stayed unmatched. The DNA of the CDR3 is TGTGCCAGCAGTGATGACAGGGGAAGTTGGTCACCCCTCCACTTT. Amino acids: CASSDDRGSWSPLHF.

The V call is TRBV12-3 or TRBV12-4, the J call TRBJ1-5; D gene unclear. The CDR3 length is 13 residues. V lost 1 base, J lost 9 bases, and 10 bases lay in between. The CDR3 sequence: CASSLGGIGPQHF. The CDR3 nucleotides are TGTGCCAGCAGTTTAGGAGGGATCGGGCCCCAGCATTTT.

The chain links TRBV10-2 to TRBJ2-3, with a weak D call TRBD2 (5 bases). V gave up 0 bases and J gave up 1 base, with 11 bases separating them. CDR3 length: 16 amino acids. Germline CDR1 reads WSHSY; CDR2 reads SAAADI. Here the CDR3 DNA reads TGCGCCAGCAGTGAGTCCCTAGCCGGGGGCACAGATACGCAGTATTTT. Translating it yields CASSESLAGGTDTQYF.

V is TRBV9 and J is TRBJ1-1; 7 bases match TRBD1. CDR1 and CDR2 (germline): SGDLS, YYNGEE. The trim removed 4 bases at V and 1 base at J, leaving 7 bases unmatched. This CDR3 contains 15 residues. CDR3 coding DNA: TGTGCCAGCAGCCGCCAGACAGGGCCGAACACTGAAGCTTTCTTT. Amino acids: CASSRQTGPNTEAFF.

The V call is TRBV6-5, the J call TRBJ1-5, with 8 nucleotides matching TRBD1. With 6 bases clipped from V and 8 bases from J, the junction kept 6 bases outside the gene matches. CDR3 size: 13 residues. The V gene's germline CDR1 is MNHEY and CDR2 SVGAGI. The CDR3 region is CASSPTGDEPQHF. The CDR3 nucleotides read TGTGCCAGCAGCCCGACAGGGGATGAGCCCCAGCATTTT.

The chain employs TRBV3-1 (or the pseudogene TRBV3-2) and TRBJ1-2, with 9 bases identical to TRBD1. V shed 1 base and J 10 bases; nucleotides not matched to a gene: 4. This CDR3 region has 13 residues. The V gene's germline CDR1 is LGHDT and CDR2 YNNKEL (reference sequence). Here the CDR3 reads CASSQGDRVDYTF. CDR3 nucleotide sequence: TGTGCCAGCAGCCAAGGGGACAGGGTTGACTACACCTTC.